One and the same sample provided the 28 T cell receptor beta chains below, sequenced in a study of OX40 agonist ivuxolimab in advanced cancers. Some clones are missing from TCRdb's copy, which holds only in-frame ones; the method was immunoSEQ multiplex PCR. In the table there are fewer than 90,000 clones, 85% of which are singletons. This sample comprised CD4+ or CD8+ T cells sorted from blood, obtained in a trial of the OX40 agonist ivuxolimab. The source of these receptors is an adult with an advanced solid tumor such as melanoma, head and neck, liver or kidney cancer.

There are a few counts of this clone. J is TRBJ1-2 and V is TRBV5-4, with 7 bases aligning to TRBD1. Germline-derived CDR1 and CDR2 are SGHNT and YYREEE (reference sequence). V trimming: 2 bases; J trimming: 7 bases; junction bases outside the gene matches: 8. The CDR3 loop spans 14 amino acids. This chain's CDR3 is CASSLDQGVAGYTF. The CDR3 DNA reads TGTGCCAGCAGCTTAGATCAGGGGGTGGCTGGCTACACCTTC.

The chain joins TRBV7-2 to TRBJ2-7, with 8 nucleotides matching TRBD2. The CDR3 covers 15 residues. With 1 base clipped from V and 2 bases from J, the junction kept 4 bases outside the gene matches. Germline-derived CDR1 and CDR2 are SGHTA and FQGNSA. CDR3 protein: CASSLEAGGTYEQYF. In DNA form, the CDR3 reads TGTGCCAGCAGCTTAGAGGCGGGAGGCACCTACGAGCAGTACTTC.

The genes are TRBV10-3 and TRBJ1-1; 9 bases are a match to TRBD1. The V gene's germline CDR1 is ENHRY and CDR2 SYGVKD. With 5 bases clipped from V and 5 bases from J, the junction kept 6 bases outside the gene matches. CDR3 length: 14 amino acids. CDR3 nucleotide sequence: TGTGCCATCAGTCAGGACAGGGGTCATACTGAAGCTTTCTTT. Translation: CAISQDRGHTEAFF.

This clone has more than one count but fewer than ten. The rearrangement joins TRBV11-2 to TRBJ1-2; perhaps TRBD1 as D (5 bases). This CDR3 has 15 amino acids. CDR1 and CDR2 from the germline V gene are SGHAT and FQNNGV. The germline V and J ends were trimmed by 2 bases and 5 bases, with 15 bases remaining between them. CDR3 nucleotide sequence: TGTGCCAGCAGCTTATCTAGCAGGGAAGGGTATGGCTACACCTTC. This gives the protein CASSLSSREGYGYTF. The full variable domain, rest sourced from reference TRBV11-2 and TRBJ1-2, is EAGVAQSPRYKIIEKRQSVAFWCNPISGHATLYWYQQILGQGPKLLIQFQNNGVVDDSQLPKDRFSAERLKGVDSTLKIQPAKLEDSAVYLCASSLSSREGYGYTFGSGTRLTVV.

This chain connects TRBV7-2 to TRBJ1-6; no definite D call. This CDR3 has 15 amino acids. The germline V gene encodes CDR1 SGHTA and CDR2 FQGNSA. The V and J ends lost 1 base and 8 bases respectively, with 12 bases between them. The CDR3 loop reads CASSLVWGMDSPLHF. The CDR3 nucleotides are TGTGCCAGCAGCTTAGTCTGGGGTATGGATTCACCCCTCCACTTT.

As DNA, the CDR3 is TGTGCCAGCAGCCCACGTAGCGGGAGCGGCGGGGAGCTGTTTTTT. This codes for CASSPRSGSGGELFF. The V gene is TRBV9, the J gene TRBJ2-2; 9 bases agree with TRBD2. This CDR3 region has 15 residues. V lost 4 bases to trimming and J lost 7 bases; unmatched junction nucleotides: 8. Germline assignment: CDR1 SGDLS and CDR2 YYNGEE. Combining the CDR3 with reference TRBV9 and TRBJ2-2 gives the whole variable domain DSGVTQTPKHLITATGQRVTLRCSPRSGDLSVYWYQQSLDQGLQFLIQYYNGEERAKGNILERFSAQQFPDLHSELNLSSLELGDSALYFCASSPRSGSGGELFFGEGSRLTVL.

The rearrangement links TRBV6-5 to TRBJ1-2, with TRBD1 as a possible D gene (6 bases). Germline CDR1 reads MNHEY; CDR2 reads SVGAGI. V was shortened by 5 bases and J by 8 bases, with 18 bases between the two germline ends. This CDR3 is built from 14 residues. The CDR3 loop reads CASSLTGGAPGYTF. The CDR3 DNA reads as TGTGCCAGCAGTCTTACGGGGGGGGCGCCAGGCTACACCTTC.

The chain employs TRBV7-6 and TRBJ2-3, with 16 nucleotides matching TRBD2. V was clipped by 6 bases and J by 5 bases; unmatched bases: 11. The CDR3 length is 18 residues. Per the germline V gene, CDR1 is SGHVS and CDR2 is FNYEAQ. The CDR3 region has the DNA TGTGCCAGCAGGCATCCCCCCGGGACTAGCGGGGGGGTAGATACGCAGTATTTT. Translated, it gives CASRHPPGTSGGVDTQYF. Together with reference TRBV7-6 and TRBJ2-3, the CDR3 gives the full variable domain: GAGVSQSPRYKVTKRGQDVALRCDPISGHVSLYWYRQALGQGPEFLTYFNYEAQQDKSGLPNDRFSAERPEGSISTLTIQRTEQRDSAMYRCASRHPPGTSGGVDTQYFGPGTRLTVL.

A note on this clone: Other nucleotide sequences from this sample produce the same CDR3. V is TRBV20-1 and J is TRBJ2-5; D unresolved. This CDR3 has 10 amino acids. Trimming shortened V by 6 bases and J by 2 bases, and 4 bases separated the two germline ends. The V gene's germline CDR1 is DFQATT and CDR2 SNEGSKA (reference sequence). In DNA form, the CDR3 reads TGCAGTGCCACACAAGAGACCCAGTACTTC. Protein sequence: CSATQETQYF.

The genes are TRBV10-3 and TRBJ1-1; unclear D gene. Germline V gene lookup returns CDR1 ENHRY and CDR2 SYGVKD. CDR3 size: 14 residues. Trimming cost V 0 bases and J 1 base, with 6 bases left between them. This CDR3 is CAISESKRNTEAFF. The CDR3, as DNA: TGTGCCATCAGTGAGTCGAAACGGAACACTGAAGCTTTCTTT.

V and J are TRBV27 and TRBJ1-1, with D possibly TRBD1 on 5 matching bases. Trimming left V 6 bases short and J 4 bases short, with 15 bases between. The germline V gene encodes CDR1 MNHEY and CDR2 SMNVEV (reference sequence). The CDR3 is 14 amino acids. The CDR3 DNA is TGTGCCAGCAGCCCCTGGGGGGGTGTCACTGAAGCTTTCTTT. This gives the protein CASSPWGGVTEAFF.

V usage is TRBV6-5 and J usage is TRBJ1-5; D might be TRBD1 (6 bases). Trimming pared 7 bases from V and 3 bases from J, leaving 10 bases between. CDR3 size: 13 residues. Germline CDR1 is MNHEY and CDR2 is SVGAGI. CDR3 region: CASTDRHNQPQHF. Here the CDR3 DNA reads TGTGCCAGCACTGACAGGCACAATCAGCCCCAGCATTTT.

In this sample, this clone turned up once. V is TRBV19 and J is TRBJ1-2; tentative D call: TRBD1 (6 bases). The CDR3 spans 15 residues. The V and J ends lost 5 bases and 7 bases respectively, with 20 bases between them. The germline CDR1 and CDR2 sequences are LNHDA and SQIVND (reference sequence). CDR3 in amino acids: CASSLQQGPASGYTF. The CDR3 nucleotides are TGTGCCAGTAGTCTACAACAGGGCCCGGCGAGTGGCTACACCTTC.

V gene TRBV5-1 combines with J gene TRBJ1-4; D gene ambiguous. The V end was cut by 0 bases, the J end by 4 bases, with 19 bases between. This CDR3 spans 18 amino acids. CDR1 and CDR2 (germline): SGHRS, YFSETQ. The CDR3 DNA reads TGCGCCAGCAGCTTGGTAGGAGGCATCCCTATATTTAATGAAAAACTGTTTTTT. It codes for CASSLVGGIPIFNEKLFF.

CDR3 region: CASSPGTGGHRQFF. CDR3 nucleotide sequence: TGTGCCAGCAGCCCGGGGACAGGGGGCCACCGGCAGTTCTTC. The chain recombines TRBV7-6 with TRBJ2-1; 12 bases are a match to TRBD1. Losses at the gene ends were 5 bases for V and 12 bases for J; bases not matched to a gene: 8. Germline loops: CDR1 SGHVS, CDR2 FNYEAQ. This CDR3 has 14 residues. Complete variable domain (other parts from reference TRBV7-6 and TRBJ2-1): GAGVSQSPRYKVTKRGQDVALRCDPISGHVSLYWYRQALGQGPEFLTYFNYEAQQDKSGLPNDRFSAERPEGSISTLTIQRTEQRDSAMYRCASSPGTGGHRQFFGPGTRLTVL.

With respect to this clone: The same CDR3 can be traced to other DNA sequences in this sample. J is TRBJ2-3 and V is TRBV5-1; D remains ambiguous. The ends were cut back, 0 bases at V and 6 bases at J, with 8 bases in the middle. The germline CDR1 and CDR2 sequences are SGHRS and YFSETQ. This CDR3 spans 13 amino acids. The CDR3 protein is CASSLEFADTQYF. The CDR3 nucleotides are TGCGCCAGCAGCTTGGAATTTGCTGATACGCAGTATTTT.

The chain is built from TRBV7-2 and TRBJ2-5; D may be TRBD1 or TRBD2 (5 bases each). Trimming stripped 0 bases from V and 6 bases from J, with 14 bases between. Germline CDR1 SGHTA, CDR2 FQGNSA. The length of the CDR3 is 15 residues. The CDR3 sequence: CASSLAVGTVKTQYF. The CDR3 region has the DNA TGTGCCAGCAGCTTAGCAGTAGGGACGGTAAAGACCCAGTACTTC.

V usage is TRBV5-6 and J usage is TRBJ2-2; TRBD1 matches at 8 bases. Germline V gives CDR1 SGHDT, CDR2 YYEEEE. This CDR3 comprises 13 residues. Trimming took 5 bases from V and 7 from J; bases not matched to a gene: 4. The CDR3 protein is CASRVQGVGELFF. The CDR3, as DNA: TGTGCCAGCAGGGTACAGGGGGTCGGGGAGCTGTTTTTT.

The chain has TRBV7-2 and TRBJ2-1, with unresolved D. V shed 5 bases and J shed 10 bases, with 12 bases lying between them. From germline, CDR1 is SGHTA and CDR2 FQGNSA. This CDR3 comprises 12 residues. The CDR3 loop is CASSPIGREQFF. The CDR3 coding sequence is TGTGCCAGCAGCCCAATCGGGCGGGAGCAGTTCTTC.

The chain combines TRBV18 with TRBJ1-4, with TRBD1 matching 7 bases. The V gene end was trimmed by 0 bases and the J gene end by 0 bases; junction bases not matched to a gene: 7. CDR1 and CDR2 from the germline V gene are KGHSH and LQKENI. This CDR3 contains 18 residues. The CDR3 protein is CASSPPTGWDATNEKLFF. CDR3 bases: TGTGCCAGCTCACCACCGACAGGGTGGGATGCAACTAATGAAAAACTGTTTTTT.

The genes are TRBV7-2 and TRBJ1-1, with a tentative D call TRBD1 (6 bases). CDR1 is SGHTA and CDR2 is FQGNSA in the germline V gene. V lost 3 bases and J lost 3, with 14 bases in between. This CDR3 has 15 residues. This chain's CDR3 is CASSLHRQGYTEAFF. The DNA of the CDR3 is TGTGCCAGCAGCTTGCACCGCCAGGGGTACACTGAAGCTTTCTTT.

This chain uses TRBV11-2 with TRBJ2-3; 10 positions match TRBD2. CDR1 and CDR2 (germline): SGHAT, FQNNGV. This CDR3 region has 16 residues. V dropped 4 bases and J dropped 6; count of bases not matched to a gene: 10. This CDR3 is CASSSGTSARRDTQYF. In nucleotides, the CDR3 is TGTGCCAGCAGCTCCGGGACTAGCGCCCGACGGGATACGCAGTATTTT.

The rearrangement joins TRBV6-1 to TRBJ1-3, with 8 nucleotides matching TRBD1. The V gene's germline CDR1 is MNHNS and CDR2 SASEGT. The length of the CDR3 is 14 residues. The V and J ends lost 3 bases and 5 bases, in that order; junction bases with no gene match: 3. The CDR3 coding sequence is TGTGCCAGCAGTGACGGACAGGGTCGAAACACCATATATTTT. This gives the protein CASSDGQGRNTIYF.

This clone was counted only a few times. This chain uses TRBV6-5 with TRBJ1-1; maybe TRBD1 (6 bases). Trimming took 6 bases from V and 1 from J, leaving 12 bases between them. There are 14 residues in the CDR3. Looked up from germline, CDR1 is MNHEY and CDR2 is SVGAGI. The CDR3 DNA is TGTGCCAGCAGCACCACAGGGAAGAACACTGAAGCTTTCTTT. Translated: CASSTTGKNTEAFF.

The chain carries TRBV5-5 and TRBJ2-7; perhaps TRBD1 as D (6 bases). The CDR3 loop spans 15 amino acids. With 4 bases removed from V and 1 base from J, the gap between germline ends came to 15 bases. Germline CDR1 reads SGHKS; CDR2 reads YYEKEE (reference sequence). CDR3 sequence: CASSPPTGSSYEQYF. CDR3 DNA sequence: TGTGCCAGCAGCCCCCCCACAGGGTCTTCCTACGAGCAGTACTTC.

The V gene is TRBV6-5, the J gene TRBJ2-3; no reliable D call. The CDR3 totals 15 residues. The germline V gene has CDR1 MNHEY and CDR2 SVGAGI. Trimming cost V 8 bases and J 0 bases, with 15 bases left between them. CDR3 DNA: TGTGCCAGCCATGTGGGCGGTACAAGCACAGATACGCAGTATTTT. Its protein is CASHVGGTSTDTQYF.

The chain uses TRBV9 and TRBJ1-5; D unclear. Germline V gives CDR1 SGDLS, CDR2 YYNGEE. The CDR3 is 17 amino acids. V was shortened by 2 bases and J by 8 bases, with 23 bases between the two germline ends. The CDR3 DNA reads as TGTGCCAGCAGCGTGTCACCGAACATACCCGGAAAGGAGCCCCAGCATTTT. It encodes CASSVSPNIPGKEPQHF.

The V and J genes are TRBV7-2 and TRBJ1-1, with D perhaps matching TRBD1 (6 bases). The ends were cut back, 5 bases at V and 11 bases at J, with 21 bases in the middle. Germline values: CDR1 SGHTA, CDR2 FQGNSA. This CDR3 is 14 amino acids long. CDR3 sequence: CASSPTGDTRAAFF. CDR3 bases: TGTGCCAGCAGCCCGACAGGCGATACAAGGGCGGCTTTCTTT.